This T cell receptor beta chain was profiled in a study of blood T cell repertoires in COVID-19. The wider study: Some COVID-19 samples were acute and others convalescent; all came from the United States, Italy and Spain. Sources were T cells, B-cell-depleted T cells, or PBMCs; the material itself was cDNA or gDNA.

Original analysis: Nucleated cell number was recorded as an estimate derived from reference gene primer amplification. Sequencing used immunoSEQ multiplex PCR; TCRdb keeps in-frame clones, though not all of them. That table is the source of V, J and clone size, and D and trimming were worked out from the DNA. The sample lists approximately 430,000 clones; roughly 88% were seen once. Germline V gene data show CDR1 as MGHRA and CDR2 as YSYEKL. The CDR3 runs to 13 residues. The germline V and J ends were trimmed by 1 base and 5 bases, with 8 bases remaining between them. The TCR was taken from a woman aged 25 to 39 with active or convalescent COVID-19. The sequenced material came from peripheral blood. This chain uses TRBV4-1 with TRBJ2-5; D is unclear. CDR3 sequence reads: CASSQVRRETQYF. CDR3 DNA: TGCGCCAGCAGCCAAGTCCGTCGTGAGACCCAGTACTTC.